This passage covers 25 T cell receptor beta chains from one sample sequenced in a study of healthy donors' naive CD4 and CD8 T cells. Each TCR library used roughly 510 ng of total RNA and a linear amplification protocol. TCRdb processed the reads anew with MiXCR; each CDR3 protein has one entry. The sample holds 150,000 to 200,000 distinct CDR3 sequences; around 70% are singletons and the top ten take less than 2.5%. The sample was naive CD4+ and CD8+ T cells sorted from blood, pooled from several donors. These receptors came from a pool of human donors in good health; the sample pools cells from several healthy donors.

V is TRBV4-3 and J is TRBJ1-5, with 7 bases that match TRBD1. After removal of 1 base from V and 0 bases from J, the junction contained 3 bases not matched to a gene. The CDR3 sequence is 16 residues long. Germline V gene sequence: CDR1 LGHNA, CDR2 YSLEER. CDR3 residues: CASSQGTGDSNQPQHF. The CDR3 DNA is TGCGCCAGCAGCCAAGGCACAGGGGATAGCAATCAGCCCCAGCATTTT.

Here the CDR3 DNA reads TGCGCCAGCAGCTTAGCTGAAGTACGAGGGCCGGGGGATCAAGAGACCCAGTACTTC. It codes for CASSLAEVRGPGDQETQYF. This chain links TRBV5-1 with TRBJ2-5, with D perhaps TRBD2 (6 bases). This CDR3 is 19 amino acids long. Trimming removed 2 bases at V and 2 bases at J, with 25 bases between. Germline V CDR1 and CDR2: SGHRS, YFSETQ.

The chain links TRBV11-2 to TRBJ2-2; D gene ambiguous. The CDR3 contains 16 residues. Germline CDR1 SGHAT, CDR2 FQNNGV. Trimming left V 4 bases short and J 0 bases short, with 12 bases between. The CDR3 is CASSSDGSSNTGELFF. Written as DNA, the CDR3 is TGTGCCAGCAGCTCAGACGGCAGTTCGAACACCGGGGAGCTGTTTTTT.

This chain connects TRBV10-3 to TRBJ2-7; 7 bases fit TRBD1. Germline CDR1 is ENHRY and CDR2 is SYGVKD. This CDR3 has 13 residues. The junction had 3 bases not matched to a gene; V was cut back by 4 bases and J by 3 bases. This CDR3 reads CAISATGNYEQYF. The CDR3, as DNA: TGTGCCATCAGTGCGACAGGGAACTACGAGCAGTACTTC.

V usage is TRBV29-1 and J usage is TRBJ2-7, with D tentatively TRBD1 or TRBD2 (6 bases each). Trimming took 2 bases from V and 2 from J, leaving 13 bases between them. The germline V gene has CDR1 SQVTM and CDR2 ANQGSEA. The length of the CDR3 is 14 residues. Written as DNA, the CDR3 is TGCAGCGTTGAAACAGGGTCGGGGGCCTACGAGCAGTACTTC. Translated: CSVETGSGAYEQYF.

This clonotype was found a few times. The chain combines TRBV19 with TRBJ2-7; TRBD1 matches 10 bases. The CDR3 runs 13 residues. J was trimmed by 3 bases and V by 9 bases; bases with no gene match: 5. Looked up from germline, CDR1 is LNHDA and CDR2 is SQIVND (reference sequence). CDR3 sequence (DNA): TGTGCCAGCAGTCGGACAGGGGGCTACGAGCAGTACTTC. Its protein product is CASSRTGGYEQYF.

The rearrangement links TRBV5-1 to TRBJ1-2; D is uncertain. V was clipped by 0 bases and J by 0 bases, with 12 bases between them. Germline V gives CDR1 SGHRS, CDR2 YFSETQ. The CDR3 is 16 amino acids. CDR3: CASSLGTDAANYGYTF. The CDR3 DNA follows: TGCGCCAGCAGCTTGGGCACAGATGCAGCTAACTATGGCTACACCTTC.

The rearrangement links TRBV20-1 to TRBJ1-2; tentative D call: TRBD1 (5 bases). V lost 2 bases, J lost 7 bases, and 14 bases lay in between. Germline V gives CDR1 DFQATT, CDR2 SNEGSKA (reference sequence). The CDR3 is made up of 13 amino acids. The CDR3 spells CSARQGVSSGYTF. The CDR3 DNA reads TGCAGTGCTAGACAGGGAGTTTCCTCTGGCTACACCTTC.

The rearrangement links TRBV29-1 to TRBJ2-1, with D uncertain. This CDR3 has 12 amino acids. Germline assignment: CDR1 SQVTM and CDR2 ANQGSEA. The V gene lost 4 bases and the J gene lost 0 bases, with 4 bases spanning the gap. This CDR3 reads CSVASSYNEQFF. CDR3 sequence (DNA): TGCAGCGTTGCGAGCTCCTACAATGAGCAGTTCTTC.

The V and J genes are TRBV20-1 and TRBJ2-7; D ambiguous. V was cut by 3 bases and J by 3 bases, with 12 bases left in between. Germline V lookup: CDR1 DFQATT, CDR2 SNEGSKA (reference sequence). The CDR3 is 13 amino acids. The DNA for the CDR3 is TGCAGTGCTAGCCCCACTAACAACTACGAGCAGTACGTC. It is translated as CSASPTNNYEQYV.

The genes are TRBV10-3 and TRBJ1-1; D remains ambiguous. V lost 0 bases, J lost 1 base, and 9 bases lay in between. The CDR3 consists of 15 residues. In germline, CDR1 is ENHRY, CDR2 SYGVKD. The CDR3 DNA is TGTGCCATCAGTGAGTCGAAGGTATGGAACACTGAAGCTTTCTTT. Amino acids: CAISESKVWNTEAFF.

This clonotype has only a few counts. The chain joins TRBV6-1 to TRBJ2-5; TRBD1 is a possible D gene (6 bases). The length of the CDR3 is 13 residues. V lost 4 bases to trimming and J lost 4 bases, with 10 bases between them. Germline V gene data show CDR1 as MNHNS and CDR2 as SASEGT. The CDR3 reads CASSASGVETQYF. The CDR3 DNA reads TGTGCCAGCAGTGCATCAGGGGTAGAGACCCAGTACTTC.

Only one count was recorded for this clonotype. The V and J genes are TRBV18 and TRBJ1-1; unclear D gene. The CDR3 is made up of 12 amino acids. CDR1 is KGHSH and CDR2 is LQKENI in the germline V gene. The germline V and J ends were trimmed by 3 bases and 7 bases, with 9 bases remaining between them. The CDR3 DNA follows: TGTGCCAGCTCACCGTTTGAGGTTGAAGCTTTCTTT. Translation gives CASSPFEVEAFF.

A single count supports this clonotype. CDR3 amino acids: CASSLTSPGIEQYF. Written as DNA, the CDR3 is TGCGCCAGCAGCTTAACCTCTCCGGGTATCGAGCAGTACTTC. The chain has TRBV5-1 and TRBJ2-7, with D unresolved. V lost 2 bases and J lost 6, with 15 bases in between. This CDR3 contains 14 residues. CDR1 and CDR2 from the germline V gene are SGHRS and YFSETQ. Using reference TRBV5-1 and TRBJ2-7 for the parts outside the CDR3, the full variable domain is KAGVTQTPRYLIKTRGQQVTLSCSPISGHRSVSWYQQTPGQGLQFLFEYFSETQRNKGNFPGRFSGRQFSNSRSEMNVSTLELGDSALYLCASSLTSPGIEQYFGPGTRLTVT.

The chain has TRBV29-1 and TRBJ2-1; possible D gene TRBD1, 6 bases. Trimming cost V 3 bases and J 7 bases, with 13 bases left between them. The CDR3 length is 13 residues. The germline gives CDR1 SQVTM, CDR2 ANQGSEA. CDR3 coding DNA: TGCAGCGTTGACCCCAGGGGAATAAATGAGCAGTTCTTC. Protein sequence: CSVDPRGINEQFF.

This clonotype was found a few times. V and J are TRBV15 and TRBJ2-1; 10 bases map to TRBD2. In germline, CDR1 is LNHNV, CDR2 YYDKDF (reference sequence). V shed 1 base and J 4 bases; nucleotides not matched to a gene: 4. CDR3 length: 16 amino acids. CDR3 loop: CATSRAWTSGYNEQFF. In nucleotides, the CDR3 is TGTGCCACCAGCAGAGCTTGGACTAGCGGTTACAATGAGCAGTTCTTC.

In its sample, this clonotype was seen a few times. CDR3 coding DNA: TGTGCCAGCAGTCGGGACACCCATCAGCCCCAGCATTTT. Its protein product is CASSRDTHQPQHF. This sequence joins TRBV6-5 and TRBJ1-5; TRBD1 might be the D (6 bases). This CDR3 spans 13 amino acids. Deletions cut 5 bases from V and 5 bases from J, with 10 bases between. Germline-derived CDR1 and CDR2 are MNHEY and SVGAGI.

V and J are TRBV11-2 and TRBJ2-4, with 7 bases that match TRBD1. Germline CDR1 reads SGHAT; CDR2 reads FQNNGV. V dropped 4 bases and J dropped 8; count of bases not matched to a gene: 11. This CDR3 comprises 15 residues. CDR3: CASSYRQGHPDIQYF. The CDR3 coding sequence is TGTGCCAGCAGCTACCGACAGGGACACCCAGACATTCAGTACTTC.

The chain's CDR3 is CSVARMLETQYF. In DNA, the CDR3 is TGCAGCGTTGCTCGGATGCTGGAGACCCAGTACTTC. This sequence joins TRBV29-1 and TRBJ2-5; D gene unclear. The CDR3 is 12 amino acids. Deletions cut 4 bases from V and 5 bases from J, with 11 bases between. Germline-derived CDR1 and CDR2 are SQVTM and ANQGSEA.

The chain has TRBV6-1 and TRBJ2-7; TRBD2 agrees at 10 bases. The V gene's germline CDR1 is MNHNS and CDR2 SASEGT. V trimming: 3 bases; J trimming: 3 bases; junction bases outside the gene matches: 5. The CDR3 loop spans 15 amino acids. The CDR3 region is CASSDGLAGVYEQYF. The CDR3 DNA is TGTGCCAGCAGTGACGGGCTAGCGGGAGTCTACGAGCAGTACTTC.

This chain joins TRBV10-3 and TRBJ2-7; D not resolved. Germline V gene sequence: CDR1 ENHRY, CDR2 SYGVKD. This CDR3 is 13 amino acids long. V lost 0 bases to trimming and J lost 7 bases, with 10 bases between them. CDR3 DNA: TGTGCCATCAGTGAGTCGACCTCCTGGGAGCAGTACTTC. Protein product: CAISESTSWEQYF.

This rearrangement joins TRBV30 to TRBJ2-7; D might be TRBD2 (6 bases). Trimming removed 4 bases from V and 4 bases from J, with 14 bases in between. The germline V gene encodes CDR1 GTSNPN and CDR2 SVGIG (reference sequence). The CDR3 contains 13 residues. CDR3 in amino acids: CAWNPGLEYEQYF. CDR3 nucleotides: TGTGCCTGGAACCCGGGACTCGAATACGAGCAGTACTTC.

The chain uses TRBV20-1 and TRBJ2-1; the match to TRBD2 covers 13 bases. V trimming: 3 bases; J trimming: 4 bases; junction bases outside the gene matches: 6. Germline V gives CDR1 DFQATT, CDR2 SNEGSKA (reference sequence). This CDR3 has 16 residues. CDR3 sequence reads: CSASPGTSGTYNEQFF. CDR3 in DNA: TGCAGTGCTAGCCCCGGGACTAGCGGGACTTACAATGAGCAGTTCTTC.

CDR3 nucleotide sequence: TGTGCCAGCAGTCCCAGGGTTCGGTCACCCCTCCACTTT. Its protein product is CASSPRVRSPLHF. The V and J genes are TRBV6-5 and TRBJ1-6; maybe TRBD1 (5 bases). This CDR3 has 13 residues. The V gene's germline CDR1 is MNHEY and CDR2 SVGAGI. With 5 bases removed from V and 10 bases from J, the gap between germline ends came to 12 bases.

The chain is built from TRBV27 and TRBJ2-7; 8 bases fit TRBD1. V gave up 0 bases and J gave up 0 bases; unmatched junction bases: 1. Germline V gene data show CDR1 as MNHEY and CDR2 as SMNVEV (reference sequence). The CDR3 covers 15 residues. The CDR3, as DNA: TGTGCCAGCAGTTTATCGGACAGGGACTCCTACGAGCAGTACTTC. Amino acids: CASSLSDRDSYEQYF.